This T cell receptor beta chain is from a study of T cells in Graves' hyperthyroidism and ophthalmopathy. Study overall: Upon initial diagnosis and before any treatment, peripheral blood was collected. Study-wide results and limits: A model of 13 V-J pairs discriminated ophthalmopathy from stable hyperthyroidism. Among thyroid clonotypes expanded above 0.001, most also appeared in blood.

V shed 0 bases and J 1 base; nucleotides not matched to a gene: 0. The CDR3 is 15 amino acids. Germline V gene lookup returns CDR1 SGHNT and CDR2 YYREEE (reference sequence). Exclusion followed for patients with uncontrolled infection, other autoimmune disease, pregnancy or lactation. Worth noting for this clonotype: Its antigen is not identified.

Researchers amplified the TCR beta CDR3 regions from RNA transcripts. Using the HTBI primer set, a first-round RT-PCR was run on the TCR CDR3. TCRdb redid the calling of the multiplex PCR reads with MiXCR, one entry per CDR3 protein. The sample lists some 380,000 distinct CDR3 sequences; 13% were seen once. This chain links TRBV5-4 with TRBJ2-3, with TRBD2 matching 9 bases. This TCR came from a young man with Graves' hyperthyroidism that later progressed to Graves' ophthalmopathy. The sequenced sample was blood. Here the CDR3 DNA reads TGTGCCAGCAGCTTGGGACTAGCGGGCACAGATACGCAGTATTTT. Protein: CASSLGLAGTDTQYF.